The rows below give T cell receptor beta chains drawn from one sample of a study of T cell responses to AZD1222 COVID-19 vaccine. The repertoire was sequenced with immunoSEQ multiplex PCR; TCRdb's copy has only in-frame clones and lacks some. The sample carries under 150,000 clones, over 75% recorded once. The starting material was peripheral blood, obtained 28 days after the second AZD1222 dose. The origin of the receptors is an adult who received the AZD1222 COVID-19 vaccine. Both conserved end residues are part of each CDR3. A D gene is named only where the DNA matches it firmly. Size tells how often a clone was seen (once, few, many) or the class of an expanded clone, and some rows leave it out.

CDR3: CASSPGRNNQPQHF
DNA: TGTGCCAGCAGTCCAGGACGGAACAATCAGCCCCAGCATTTT
size: NA
V: TRBV27
J: TRBJ1-5
D: NA

CDR3: CASAGTARETQYF
DNA: TGTGCCAGCGCGGGGACCGCCAGGGAGACCCAGTACTTC
size: NA
V: TRBV6-5
J: TRBJ2-5
D: NA

CDR3: CASSARRGELFF
DNA: TGTGCCAGCAGCGCACGGAGGGGGGAGCTGTTTTTT
size: NA
V: TRBV3-1/TRBV3-2
J: TRBJ2-2
D: NA

CDR3: CASSLASGKGKQYF
DNA: TGCGCCAGCAGCTTGGCAAGCGGAAAGGGAAAGCAGTACTTC
size: NA
V: TRBV5-1
J: TRBJ2-7
D: NA

CDR3: CASTEGPGDQPQHF
DNA: TGTGCCAGTACCGAAGGGCCAGGGGATCAGCCCCAGCATTTT
size: NA
V: TRBV19
J: TRBJ1-5
D: NA

CDR3: CAWSVLSNQPQHF
DNA: TGTGCCTGGAGTGTCCTTAGCAATCAGCCCCAGCATTTT
size: NA
V: TRBV30
J: TRBJ1-5
D: NA

CDR3: CASSPGTGDTGELFF
DNA: TGTGCCAGCTCACCAGGGACAGGGGACACCGGGGAGCTGTTTTTT
size: NA
V: TRBV18
J: TRBJ2-2
D: TRBD1

CDR3: CASSMGGYQETQYF
DNA: TGTGCCAGTAGTATGGGCGGATACCAAGAGACCCAGTACTTC
size: NA
V: TRBV19
J: TRBJ2-5
D: NA

CDR3: CASSSRQGGTEAFF
DNA: TGTGCCAGCAGCAGCCGACAGGGAGGAACTGAAGCTTTCTTT
size: NA
V: TRBV5-4
J: TRBJ1-1
D: TRBD1

CDR3: CASSPRASRDNQYQETQYF
DNA: TGTGCCAGCTCACCACGAGCTTCGCGGGACAACCAGTACCAAGAGACCCAGTACTTC
size: NA
V: TRBV18
J: TRBJ2-5
D: NA

CDR3: CASSGGLAGATDTQYF
DNA: TGTGCCAGCAGCGGAGGACTAGCGGGAGCCACAGATACGCAGTATTTT
size: NA
V: TRBV5-4
J: TRBJ2-3
D: TRBD2

CDR3: CASSTPGVATEAFF
DNA: TGTGCCAGCAGCACCCCCGGGGTGGCCACTGAAGCTTTCTTT
size: once
V: TRBV14
J: TRBJ1-1
D: NA

CDR3: CASSPGPLQTGEQYF
DNA: TGTGCCAGCTCACCCGGACCGCTTCAAACGGGCGAGCAGTACTTC
size: NA
V: TRBV18
J: TRBJ2-7
D: NA

CDR3: CASSPRTSGRTPLAYEQYF
DNA: TGTGCCAGCAGCCCCCGGACTAGCGGGAGGACTCCTTTGGCCTACGAGCAGTACTTC
size: NA
V: TRBV7-9
J: TRBJ2-7
D: TRBD2

CDR3: CASSFLDRGGPYEQYF
DNA: TGTGCCAGCAGCTTCCTGGACAGGGGGGGTCCCTACGAGCAGTACTTC
size: NA
V: TRBV4-2
J: TRBJ2-7
D: TRBD1

CDR3: CASSPGRTRVSNQPQHF
DNA: TGTGCCAGCAGCCCCGGACGTACCCGCGTTAGCAATCAGCCCCAGCATTTT
size: NA
V: TRBV3-1/TRBV3-2
J: TRBJ1-5
D: NA

CDR3: CASSPQGYRGSYEQYF
DNA: TGTGCCAGTAGTCCCCAGGGGTACCGAGGCTCCTACGAGCAGTACTTC
size: NA
V: TRBV19
J: TRBJ2-7
D: NA

CDR3: CASSQDSAGYFSNQPQHF
DNA: TGTGCCAGCAGCCAAGATTCGGCGGGGTATTTTAGCAATCAGCCCCAGCATTTT
size: NA
V: TRBV4-2
J: TRBJ1-5
D: NA

CDR3: CASSFTPTLNTEVFF
DNA: TGTGCCAGCAGTTTTACTCCGACTCTGAACACTGAAGTTTTCTTT
size: NA
V: TRBV6-2/TRBV6-3
J: TRBJ1-1
D: NA

CDR3: CASSRQDYQFF
DNA: TGTGCCAGCTCGAGGCAGGATTATCAGTTCTTC
size: NA
V: TRBV2
J: TRBJ2-1
D: NA

CDR3: CASSVSALSAVGDNEQFF
DNA: TGTGCCAGCAGCGTATCTGCCCTTTCGGCGGTCGGAGACAATGAGCAGTTCTTC
size: NA
V: TRBV9
J: TRBJ2-1
D: NA

CDR3: CASSQGEGGSRTDTQYF
DNA: TGCGCCAGCAGCCAAGGAGAAGGCGGGAGCCGCACAGATACGCAGTATTTT
size: NA
V: TRBV4-3
J: TRBJ2-3
D: TRBD2

CDR3: CAWGVTEAFF
DNA: TGTGCCTGGGGGGTCACTGAAGCTTTCTTT
size: NA
V: TRBV30
J: TRBJ1-1
D: NA

CDR3: CASSPTTGTSGGYEQYF
DNA: TGTGCCAGCTCACCGACTACCGGGACTAGCGGGGGATACGAGCAGTACTTC
size: NA
V: TRBV18
J: TRBJ2-7
D: TRBD2

CDR3: CASSQERGGTEAFF
DNA: TGCGCCAGCAGCCAAGAAAGGGGAGGTACTGAAGCTTTCTTT
size: NA
V: TRBV4-3
J: TRBJ1-1
D: NA

CDR3: CASRTILYNEQFF
DNA: TGTGCCAGCAGGACAATCCTATACAATGAGCAGTTCTTC
size: NA
V: TRBV28
J: TRBJ2-1
D: NA

CDR3: CASSSVGSGRADAALKQYF
DNA: TGTGCCAGCAGCAGCGTAGGTAGCGGGAGAGCTGATGCGGCTTTAAAGCAGTACTTC
size: NA
V: TRBV11-2
J: TRBJ2-7
D: TRBD2